These T cell receptor beta chains were read from a single sample in a study of CD8+ T cells in alopecia areata. Clones were read by immunoSEQ multiplex PCR, and TCRdb kept only the in-frame ones, dropping some. Of 140,000 to 150,000 clones listed, 45% to 65% are singletons. The specimen was CD8+ T cells sorted from blood, collected at week 4, from a patient treated with tofacitinib. These receptors came from a human donor with alopecia areata. CDR3s include the opening cysteine and the closing phenylalanine or tryptophan. The order of the fields is V gene, D gene, clone size, J gene, CDR3 DNA, CDR3 protein. A D gene is named only where the DNA matches it firmly. Size is stated for part of the rows, as once, few or many counts, or as a class when the clone is expanded.

v_gene: TRBV13
d_gene: TRBD1
abundance: few
j_gene: TRBJ1-1
CDR3nt: TGTGCCAGCAGCCAGGGACAGATGAACACTGAAGCTTTCTTT
CDR3aa: CASSQGQMNTEAFF

v_gene: TRBV4-1
d_gene: -
abundance: -
j_gene: TRBJ2-1
CDR3nt: TGCGCCAGCAGCCAAGAACAGGGTAACTACAATGAGCAGTTCTTC
CDR3aa: CASSQEQGNYNEQFF

v_gene: TRBV25-1
d_gene: TRBD1
abundance: -
j_gene: TRBJ2-6
CDR3nt: TGTGCCAGCAGTGAAGAGACAGGGGTCGCCGGGGCCAACGTCCTGACTTTC
CDR3aa: CASSEETGVAGANVLTF

v_gene: TRBV30
d_gene: TRBD1
abundance: -
j_gene: TRBJ2-7
CDR3nt: TGTGCCTGGGGACAGGGTTCCTACGAGCAGTACTTC
CDR3aa: CAWGQGSYEQYF

v_gene: TRBV10-3
d_gene: TRBD2
abundance: few
j_gene: TRBJ2-1
CDR3nt: TGTGCCACTGATCCCGGGACTAGCGAGTACGTTGGGAATGAGCAGTTCTTC
CDR3aa: CATDPGTSEYVGNEQFF

v_gene: TRBV29-1
d_gene: -
abundance: -
j_gene: TRBJ1-1
CDR3nt: TGCAGCGTTGAAGGGGTAAGGGGGACTGAAGCTTTCTTT
CDR3aa: CSVEGVRGTEAFF

v_gene: TRBV7-2
d_gene: -
abundance: -
j_gene: TRBJ2-7
CDR3nt: TGTGCCAGCAGACCCCAAGGCGAGGGTATCGACGAGCAGTACTTC
CDR3aa: CASRPQGEGIDEQYF

v_gene: TRBV4-1
d_gene: -
abundance: few
j_gene: TRBJ1-5
CDR3nt: TGCGCCAGCAGCCAAGAACCCCCCGATCAGCCCCAGCATTTT
CDR3aa: CASSQEPPDQPQHF

v_gene: TRBV5-1
d_gene: -
abundance: -
j_gene: TRBJ2-1
CDR3nt: TGCGCCAGCAGCGAAGACTGGAGCTCCTACAATGAGCAGTTCTTC
CDR3aa: CASSEDWSSYNEQFF

v_gene: TRBV9
d_gene: -
abundance: -
j_gene: TRBJ1-2
CDR3nt: TGTGCCAGCAGCGTAGGCCATGCCCTCTATGGCTACACCTTC
CDR3aa: CASSVGHALYGYTF

v_gene: TRBV10-2
d_gene: -
abundance: -
j_gene: TRBJ2-1
CDR3nt: TGCGCCAGCAGGGACATCGTGGATGAGCAGTTCTTC
CDR3aa: CASRDIVDEQFF

v_gene: TRBV5-6
d_gene: -
abundance: few
j_gene: TRBJ2-7
CDR3nt: TGTGCCAGCAGCCCCAGGAGGGCGGGACCCTACGAGCAGTACTTC
CDR3aa: CASSPRRAGPYEQYF

v_gene: TRBV4-2
d_gene: -
abundance: -
j_gene: TRBJ1-4
CDR3nt: TGTGCCAGCAGCCAAGGGGCCGAAAAACTGTTTTTT
CDR3aa: CASSQGAEKLFF

v_gene: TRBV6-6
d_gene: -
abundance: -
j_gene: TRBJ1-2
CDR3nt: TGTGCCAGCAGTTACAGGACGGACTATGGCTACACCTTC
CDR3aa: CASSYRTDYGYTF

v_gene: TRBV10-3
d_gene: -
abundance: once
j_gene: TRBJ1-5
CDR3nt: TGTGCCATCAGTGAGGAAACGCTCAATCAGCCCCAGCATTTT
CDR3aa: CAISEETLNQPQHF

v_gene: TRBV29-1
d_gene: -
abundance: -
j_gene: TRBJ2-2
CDR3nt: TGCAGCGTTGTATTTCCGGGAAGGAACACCGGGGAGCTGTTTTTT
CDR3aa: CSVVFPGRNTGELFF

v_gene: TRBV15
d_gene: TRBD1
abundance: few
j_gene: TRBJ2-5
CDR3nt: TGTGCCACCAGCACAGCCTGGGACAGAATCCAAGAGACCCAGTACTTC
CDR3aa: CATSTAWDRIQETQYF

v_gene: TRBV5-6
d_gene: -
abundance: -
j_gene: TRBJ1-1
CDR3nt: TGTGCCAGCAGCTACAGGGAAGGAACTGAAGCTTTCTTT
CDR3aa: CASSYREGTEAFF

v_gene: TRBV2
d_gene: TRBD1
abundance: once
j_gene: TRBJ1-5
CDR3nt: TGTGCCAGCAGTGATCTAGTGGGGACAGGGGATATACAGCCCCAGCATTTT
CDR3aa: CASSDLVGTGDIQPQHF

v_gene: TRBV12-5
d_gene: TRBD1
abundance: few
j_gene: TRBJ1-1
CDR3nt: TGTGCTAGTGGTTTGTCGTGGACAGGGGCGATGAACACTGAAGCTTTCTTT
CDR3aa: CASGLSWTGAMNTEAFF

v_gene: TRBV7-9
d_gene: -
abundance: -
j_gene: TRBJ2-5
CDR3nt: TGTGCCAGCAGCTTACCTCCAGGGGATGGAGAGACCCAGTACTTC
CDR3aa: CASSLPPGDGETQYF

v_gene: TRBV7-8
d_gene: -
abundance: -
j_gene: TRBJ2-2
CDR3nt: TGTGCCAGCAGCTTAGAGGCGGCTCGCTCCGGGGAGCTGTTTTTT
CDR3aa: CASSLEAARSGELFF